A single sample gave rise to the 26 T cell receptor beta chains below, sequenced in a study of T cell responses to AZD1222 COVID-19 vaccine. The assay was immunoSEQ multiplex PCR, and TCRdb's table has in-frame clones only and misses some. The sample comprises roughly 120,000 clones, approximately 85% of which are singletons, and about 13% rests with the top ten. The sequenced sample was peripheral blood, obtained on day 0 of MenACWY control vaccination. The receptor set was obtained from an adult in good health.

The rearrangement uses TRBV6-4 and TRBJ2-2; 8 nucleotides line up with TRBD2. The germline CDR1 and CDR2 sequences are MRHNA and SNTAGT. Trimming cost V 6 bases and J 2 bases; bases outside gene matches: 5. The CDR3 extends over 15 amino acids. The CDR3 region is CASSDTSGNTGELFF. The CDR3 nucleotides are TGTGCCAGCAGCGATACTAGCGGAAACACCGGGGAGCTGTTTTTT.

The V and J genes are TRBV7-6 and TRBJ2-5; 11 nucleotides align to TRBD1. The germline CDR1 and CDR2 sequences are SGHVS and FNYEAQ. V was clipped by 4 bases and J by 4 bases; unmatched bases: 8. The CDR3 has 16 amino acids. CDR3 sequence (DNA): TGTGCCAGCAGCTCGAGAGGACAGGGGGCTTCAGAGACCCAGTACTTC. It yields the protein CASSSRGQGASETQYF.

This clone was detected only a few times. The chain carries TRBV6-2 or TRBV6-3 and TRBJ1-5, with D unresolved. The ends were cut back, 6 bases at V and 2 bases at J, with 14 bases in the middle. CDR1 and CDR2 (germline): MNHEY, SVGEGT. The CDR3 consists of 15 residues. The DNA for the CDR3 is TGTGCCAGCAGCCCTACTCTTGGGGGCAATCAGCCCCAGCATTTT. Protein product: CASSPTLGGNQPQHF.

The chain is built from TRBV5-5 and TRBJ2-7, with TRBD1 matching over 7 bases. This CDR3 comprises 14 residues. The germline V gene encodes CDR1 SGHKS and CDR2 YYEKEE (reference sequence). With 3 bases clipped from V and 2 bases from J, the junction kept 5 bases outside the gene matches. The CDR3 sequence is CASSSRDSPYEQYF. DNA for the CDR3: TGTGCCAGCAGCTCCCGGGACAGTCCCTACGAGCAGTACTTC.

The rearrangement uses TRBV6-5 and TRBJ2-7; 8 bases match TRBD2. CDR3 length: 16 amino acids. Germline V lookup: CDR1 MNHEY, CDR2 SVGAGI. V dropped 2 bases and J dropped 1; count of bases not matched to a gene: 7. The CDR3 reads CASSYRGRGGSYEQYF. CDR3 DNA sequence: TGTGCCAGCAGTTACAGGGGACGGGGGGGTTCCTACGAGCAGTACTTC.

The sample holds a few counts of this clone. This chain uses TRBV7-3 with TRBJ1-1; D may be TRBD1 (5 bases). There are 13 residues in the CDR3. Germline V gene data show CDR1 as SGHTA and CDR2 as FQGTGA. V was cut by 2 bases and J by 1 base, with 5 bases left in between. The chain's CDR3 is CASSLQGNTEAFF. In DNA form, the CDR3 reads TGTGCCAGCAGCTTACAGGGGAACACTGAAGCTTTCTTT. Variable domain in full (rest from reference TRBV7-3 and TRBJ1-1): GAGVSQTPSNKVTEKGKYVELRCDPISGHTALYWYRQSLGQGPEFLIYFQGTGAADDSGLPNDRFFAVRPEGSVSTLKIQRTERGDSAVYLCASSLQGNTEAFFGQGTRLTVV.

The rearrangement uses TRBV28 and TRBJ1-2; possible D gene TRBD1, 6 bases. Germline CDR1 and CDR2: MDHEN and SYDVKM. The CDR3 spans 12 residues. The CDR3 protein is CQTEGVGYGYTF. The CDR3 DNA reads as TGTCAAACAGAGGGGGTGGGGTATGGCTACACCTTC.

The table lists this clone with a count of one. The identical CDR3 is also encoded by other nucleotide sequences in the sample. This chain uses TRBV27 with TRBJ1-2; no definite D call. The V end was cut by 4 bases, the J end by 2 bases, with 8 bases between. The CDR3 contains 13 residues. Germline V CDR1 and CDR2: MNHEY, SMNVEV (reference sequence). This chain's CDR3 is CASSSPGNYGYTF. The CDR3 bases are TGTGCCAGCAGTTCGCCAGGCAACTATGGCTACACCTTC.

The chain has TRBV28 and TRBJ1-2, with TRBD1 as a possible D gene (6 bases). V lost 3 bases, J lost 2 bases, and 10 bases lay in between. Looked up from germline, CDR1 is MDHEN and CDR2 is SYDVKM. CDR3 size: 14 residues. The chain's CDR3 is CASSLPGVNYGYTF. CDR3 DNA: TGTGCCAGCAGTTTGCCAGGGGTAAACTATGGCTACACCTTC.

CDR3 in DNA: TGTGCCAGCAGCCCTCGGGGGCAGCCCCAGCATTTT. Its translation: CASSPRGQPQHF. V is TRBV7-2 and J is TRBJ1-5; D might be TRBD1 (5 bases). Per the germline V gene, CDR1 is SGHTA and CDR2 is FQGNSA. This CDR3 contains 12 residues. V shed 5 bases and J shed 7 bases, with 9 bases lying between them.

The rearrangement uses TRBV18 and TRBJ2-7; a possible D gene is TRBD1 (6 bases). CDR1 and CDR2 from the germline V gene are KGHSH and LQKENI. V was cut by 2 bases and J by 2 bases, with 16 bases left in between. The CDR3 has 16 residues. The CDR3 DNA sequence: TGTGCCAGCTCACCAAGAGTCGGAGACAGGCCCTACGAGCAGTACTTC. It yields the protein CASSPRVGDRPYEQYF.

In this sample, this clone turned up once. The CDR3 reads CASSPSGTSGRSSEQYF. CDR3 coding DNA: TGTGCCAGCAGTCCGTCGGGGACTAGCGGGAGGTCTAGTGAGCAGTACTTC. The chain carries TRBV27 and TRBJ2-7; 15 nucleotides agree with TRBD2. The trim removed 5 bases at V and 7 bases at J, leaving 12 bases unmatched. Germline CDR1 is MNHEY and CDR2 is SMNVEV (reference sequence). The CDR3 extends over 17 amino acids.

This clone was seen a few times. Other DNA sequences in the sample encode the same CDR3. The gene calls are TRBV6-5 and TRBJ1-1; D not resolved. CDR1 and CDR2 from the germline V gene are MNHEY and SVGAGI. V was cut by 6 bases and J by 0 bases, with 8 bases left in between. The CDR3 is made up of 13 amino acids. CDR3 bases: TGTGCCAGCAGCCGGACGGTGAACACTGAAGCTTTCTTT. It is translated as CASSRTVNTEAFF.

V gene TRBV7-3 combines with J gene TRBJ2-2; D possibly corresponds to TRBD2 (6 bases). V was cut by 6 bases and J by 0 bases, with 11 bases left in between. CDR1 and CDR2 from the germline V gene are SGHTA and FQGTGA. This CDR3 region has 15 residues. CDR3 region: CASRPRGANTGELFF. As DNA, the CDR3 is TGTGCCAGCAGACCGCGGGGCGCGAACACCGGGGAGCTGTTTTTT. The whole variable domain, filled in from reference TRBV7-3 and TRBJ2-2, reads GAGVSQTPSNKVTEKGKYVELRCDPISGHTALYWYRQSLGQGPEFLIYFQGTGAADDSGLPNDRFFAVRPEGSVSTLKIQRTERGDSAVYLCASRPRGANTGELFFGEGSRLTVL.

The V call is TRBV6-5, the J call TRBJ2-5; D tentatively fits TRBD1 or TRBD2 (7 bases each). The CDR3 has 15 residues. Germline lookup yields CDR1 MNHEY and CDR2 SVGAGI. Between the trimmed V and J ends, which lost 8 bases and 2 bases, there was a span of 18 bases. The CDR3 nucleotides read TGTGCCAGCGCAGGGGGGGGCCGAGGGCAAGAGACCCAGTACTTC. Amino acid sequence: CASAGGGRGQETQYF.

The V gene is TRBV2, the J gene TRBJ1-5; D gene unclear. V shed 2 bases and J shed 6 bases, with 14 bases lying between them. Germline-derived CDR1 and CDR2 are SNHLY and FYNNEI. The CDR3 extends over 15 amino acids. CDR3 DNA sequence: TGTGCCAGCAGTGAACAGGACCTCGGAGGTCAGCCCCAGCATTTT. Translation gives CASSEQDLGGQPQHF.

The chain combines TRBV10-3 with TRBJ1-4; D is possibly TRBD1 (5 bases). Per the germline V gene, CDR1 is ENHRY and CDR2 is SYGVKD. The CDR3 runs to 17 residues. V gave up 0 bases and J gave up 3 bases, with 14 bases separating them. CDR3 nucleotides: TGTGCCATCAGTGAGTCGTTTAGGGGAAGGGCTAATGAAAAACTGTTTTTT. Protein product: CAISESFRGRANEKLFF.

V and J are TRBV5-1 and TRBJ2-7, with 9 bases aligning to TRBD1. The CDR3 length is 17 residues. Trimming at V came to 0 bases and at J to 4 bases, leaving 11 bases not matched to a gene. Per the germline V gene, CDR1 is SGHRS and CDR2 is YFSETQ. This CDR3 is CASSLVYRTGEIYEQYF. The CDR3 region has the DNA TGCGCCAGCAGCTTGGTTTATCGGACAGGGGAAATTTACGAGCAGTACTTC.

The J gene is TRBJ2-7, the V gene TRBV7-9, with TRBD2 as a possible D gene (6 bases). Germline assignment: CDR1 SEHNR and CDR2 FQNEAQ (reference sequence). Trimming left V 6 bases short and J 6 bases short, with 24 bases between. This CDR3 has 16 amino acids. This CDR3 reads CASSSRGTPKPFEQYF. CDR3 DNA sequence: TGTGCCAGCAGTTCCCGGGGGACCCCGAAACCGTTCGAGCAGTACTTC.

This clone was counted only a few times. J is TRBJ1-5 and V is TRBV7-6; 7 positions match TRBD1. The CDR3 spans 15 residues. Germline V gene lookup returns CDR1 SGHVS and CDR2 FNYEAQ. V lost 1 base, J lost 4 bases, and 4 bases stayed unmatched. For the CDR3, the DNA is TGTGCCAGCAGCTTAGGGGGACAGTGGAATCAGCCCCAGCATTTT. This sequence encodes CASSLGGQWNQPQHF.

The chain joins TRBV6-2 or TRBV6-3 to TRBJ1-4; 7 nucleotides match TRBD1. The CDR3 consists of 17 residues. CDR1 and CDR2 from the germline V gene are MNHEY and SVGEGT. J lost 3 bases, V lost 0 bases, and 7 bases had no gene match. Here the CDR3 DNA reads TGTGCCAGCAGTTACTCCGGACAGGAGATCTCTAATGAAAAACTGTTTTTT. This gives the protein CASSYSGQEISNEKLFF.

This sequence joins TRBV6-2 or TRBV6-3 and TRBJ1-5, with TRBD1 identical over 8 bases. J gave up 5 bases and V 4 bases, and 10 bases lay outside the gene matches. The CDR3 totals 16 residues. The germline V gene encodes CDR1 MNHEY and CDR2 SVGEGT. The CDR3 protein is CASSSSGQVFYQPQHF. The CDR3, as DNA: TGTGCCAGCAGTTCCTCGGGACAGGTCTTCTATCAGCCCCAGCATTTT.

This rearrangement joins TRBV11-1 to TRBJ2-7; D call uncertain. Trimming shortened V by 5 bases and J by 8 bases, and 16 bases separated the two germline ends. The CDR3 length is 13 residues. Germline loops: CDR1 SGHAT, CDR2 FQDESV (reference sequence). The CDR3 coding sequence is TGTGCCAGCAGCCCACCGGACGCCTTCAAGCAGTACTTC. Its protein product is CASSPPDAFKQYF.

The chain has TRBV28 and TRBJ2-2; TRBD2 agrees at 7 bases. Trimming at V came to 5 bases and at J to 5 bases, leaving 11 bases not matched to a gene. The CDR3 is 16 amino acids. CDR1 is MDHEN and CDR2 is SYDVKM in the germline V gene. The chain's CDR3 is CASSRWTSGGTGELFF. Written as DNA, the CDR3 is TGTGCCAGCAGTCGATGGACTAGTGGGGGGACCGGGGAGCTGTTTTTT.

The chain joins TRBV30 to TRBJ2-1; TRBD2 agrees at 9 bases. Per germline, CDR1 GTSNPN and CDR2 SVGIG (reference sequence). The CDR3 consists of 13 residues. The CDR3 protein is CAGTSNSYNEQFF. CDR3 coding DNA: TGTGCTGGGACTAGCAACTCCTACAATGAGCAGTTCTTC. Full variable domain (missing parts from reference TRBV30 and TRBJ2-1): SQTIHQWPATLVQPVGSPLSLECTVEGTSNPNLYWYRQAAGRGLQLLFYSVGIGQISSEVPQNLSASRPQDRQFILSSKKLLLSDSGFYLCAGTSNSYNEQFFGPGTRLTVL.

The chain recombines TRBV7-8 with TRBJ2-2; the D is unclear. Trimming shortened V by 2 bases and J by 4 bases, and 20 bases separated the two germline ends. The germline V gene has CDR1 SGHVS and CDR2 FQNEAQ. The length of the CDR3 is 18 residues. Written as DNA, the CDR3 is TGTGCCAGCAGCTTACGGGCATTTACTAATTGGGGCACCGGGGAGCTGTTTTTT. Translated, it gives CASSLRAFTNWGTGELFF.